One sample yielded the 10 T cell receptor beta chains listed below, sequenced in a study of blood T cells in healthy people across ages. Sample-barcoded 5' priming and a J-beta primer mix drove a second PCR of about 7 to 11 cycles. TCRdb recomputed calls from the 5' RACE reads with MiXCR, one row per CDR3 protein. Of hundreds of thousands of distinct CDR3 sequences detected, about 28% appear once; the ten largest clones hold approximately 15%. Sequencing was carried out using blood. The receptors shown here come from a woman of 80 years or more in good health.

This clonotype was counted at least ten times. The genes are TRBV10-3 and TRBJ2-7, with 8 bases that match TRBD1. CDR1 ENHRY and CDR2 SYGVKD come from the germline V gene. The CDR3 runs to 17 residues. Losses at the gene ends were 0 bases for V and 2 bases for J; bases not matched to a gene: 9. DNA for the CDR3: TGTGCCATCAGTGAGTCGAAGCCCGGGACAGGTACCTACGAGCAGTACTTC. It yields the protein CAISESKPGTGTYEQYF.

This clonotype was recorded at least ten times. The V gene is TRBV5-5, the J gene TRBJ2-7; 7 bases line up with TRBD1. This CDR3 is built from 14 residues. Germline trimming cut 4 bases from V and 5 bases from J; bases unmatched to any gene: 9. Germline-derived CDR1 and CDR2 are SGHKS and YYEKEE (reference sequence). CDR3 nucleotides: TGTGCCAGCAGCCGGGGCAGGGGGTTTAACGAGCAGTACTTC. This translates into CASSRGRGFNEQYF.

This clonotype was counted at least ten times. The rearrangement uses TRBV10-3 and TRBJ1-2; D is unresolved. Trimming removed 0 bases from V and 3 bases from J, with 14 bases in between. CDR1 ENHRY and CDR2 SYGVKD come from the germline V gene. This CDR3 spans 16 amino acids. The CDR3 nucleotides are TGTGCCATCAGTGAGTCGAATACTGGAATAGACTATGGCTACACCTTC. It translates to CAISESNTGIDYGYTF.

This clonotype was recorded many times. This sequence joins TRBV6-2 or TRBV6-3 and TRBJ1-6; 8 nucleotides match TRBD1. CDR1 and CDR2 (germline): MNHEY, SVGEGT. V shed 6 bases and J 8 bases; nucleotides not matched to a gene: 9. The CDR3 contains 15 residues. The CDR3 loop reads CASRGQGFGDSPLHF. The CDR3 nucleotides are TGTGCCAGCAGAGGACAGGGCTTCGGGGATTCACCCCTCCACTTT.

The J gene is TRBJ1-1, the V gene TRBV5-1; 7 positions agree with TRBD1. CDR1 and CDR2 from the germline V gene are SGHRS and YFSETQ. The CDR3 is made up of 13 amino acids. V shed 4 bases, J shed 6 bases, and the junction held 6 bases outside the gene matches. The CDR3 reads CASSPRGQAEAFF. As DNA, the CDR3 is TGCGCCAGCAGCCCCCGAGGACAGGCTGAAGCTTTCTTT.

This clonotype has ten or more counts. V gene TRBV4-1 combines with J gene TRBJ2-7, with a weak D call TRBD2 (6 bases). Germline V gene data show CDR1 as MGHRA and CDR2 as YSYEKL. CDR3 length equals 11 residues. The V and J ends lost 10 bases and 4 bases respectively, with 11 bases between them. The chain's CDR3 is CAIYRGYEQYF. The DNA for the CDR3 is TGCGCCATTTACCGGGGGTACGAGCAGTACTTC.

There are many counts of this clonotype. The chain joins TRBV6-1 to TRBJ2-5, with a weak D call TRBD1 (6 bases). Germline V gene lookup returns CDR1 MNHNS and CDR2 SASEGT. The CDR3 contains 12 residues. V shed 3 bases and J shed 8 bases, with 10 bases lying between them. The CDR3 region has the DNA TGTGCCAGCAGTGAGGACAGTCGAACCCAGTACTTC. Translation gives CASSEDSRTQYF.

Written as DNA, the CDR3 is TGCAGTGCAATACAGGGAGCGGGGAACACTGAAGCTTTCTTT. Protein product: CSAIQGAGNTEAFF. The V gene is TRBV20-1, the J gene TRBJ1-1, with D possibly being TRBD1 (6 bases). Germline assignment: CDR1 DFQATT and CDR2 SNEGSKA (reference sequence). The CDR3 consists of 14 residues. V was cut by 6 bases and J by 1 base, with 15 bases left in between.

The rearrangement uses TRBV7-9 and TRBJ2-5; TRBD2 matches at 8 bases. The junction had 7 bases not matched to a gene; V was cut back by 6 bases and J by 1 base. The CDR3 is 15 amino acids. Germline CDR1 is SEHNR and CDR2 is FQNEAQ (reference sequence). The CDR3 loop is CASRSLAVVQETQYF. CDR3 coding DNA: TGTGCCAGCAGGTCACTAGCGGTGGTCCAAGAGACCCAGTACTTC.

This clonotype has just a few counts. The J gene is TRBJ2-5, the V gene TRBV25-1; D possibly corresponds to TRBD1 (7 bases). V was pared by 2 bases and J by 5 bases, with 15 bases between. Germline V gene sequence: CDR1 MGHDK, CDR2 SYGVNS. The CDR3 sequence is 15 residues long. In nucleotides, the CDR3 is TGTGCCAGCAGTGAACCGGGACCAGGGGGGGAGACCCAGTACTTC. Its translation is CASSEPGPGGETQYF.